This TCR beta chain was recovered during a study of OX40 agonist ivuxolimab in advanced cancers. Study-level background: Therapy given before enrollment (anti-PD-1, anti-PD-L1 or anti-CTLA-4) was allowed, and around 40% had some. Partial responses occurred in Three dose-escalation patients, one with hepatocellular carcinoma and two with cutaneous melanoma.

The repertoire was sequenced with immunoSEQ multiplex PCR; TCRdb's copy has only in-frame clones and lacks some. This sample has around 23,000 clones, with approximately 80% found just once. The V segment lost 3 bases and the J segment 1 base; nucleotides outside the gene matches: 1. CDR1 and CDR2 from the germline V gene are SGHNT and YYREEE (reference sequence). The CDR3 consists of 16 residues. This TCR was recovered from an adult with an advanced solid tumor such as melanoma, head and neck, liver or kidney cancer. Sequencing used CD4+ or CD8+ T cells sorted from blood, obtained in a trial of the OX40 agonist ivuxolimab. J is TRBJ2-2 and V is TRBV5-4; the match to TRBD2 covers 12 bases. The CDR3 loop reads CASSSTSGRNTGELFF. CDR3 in DNA: TGTGCCAGCAGCTCGACTAGCGGGAGGAACACCGGGGAGCTGTTTTTT.